This T cell receptor beta chain was retrieved from a study of cytomegalovirus exposure and HLA in healthy donors. The PCR made use of 60 Vbeta and 13 Jbeta primers. Clones were sequenced by immunoSEQ multiplex PCR, and TCRdb holds only the in-frame ones, with some missing. The sample has about 200,000 clones, 82% seen once; the top ten hold less than 3%. Note on this clone: Its antigen is undetermined.

Notes on the study in general: A later analysis found TCR association rates differed by HLA locus, highest for DRB1 and lowest for HLA-C. As a later analysis revealed, most CMV-associated TCR beta chains appeared HLA-restricted. There were some V segments, including TRBV6-2 and TRBV6-3, excluded as indistinguishable. Confirmation was obtained in vitro that three CMV-associated chains are specific for CMV antigens.

Germline assignment: CDR1 MDHEN and CDR2 SYDVKM. V dropped 5 bases and J dropped 8; count of bases not matched to a gene: 7. The CDR3 runs 15 residues. The origin of this receptor is a woman aged 40 to 50 in good health and CMV-seronegative. The sequenced material came from PBMCs. The chain links TRBV28 to TRBJ2-1, with 12 positions matching TRBD1. The CDR3 DNA is TGTGCCAGCAGTCCCTCCGGGACAGGGGGCGATGAGCAGTTCTTC. Its protein product is CASSPSGTGGDEQFF.